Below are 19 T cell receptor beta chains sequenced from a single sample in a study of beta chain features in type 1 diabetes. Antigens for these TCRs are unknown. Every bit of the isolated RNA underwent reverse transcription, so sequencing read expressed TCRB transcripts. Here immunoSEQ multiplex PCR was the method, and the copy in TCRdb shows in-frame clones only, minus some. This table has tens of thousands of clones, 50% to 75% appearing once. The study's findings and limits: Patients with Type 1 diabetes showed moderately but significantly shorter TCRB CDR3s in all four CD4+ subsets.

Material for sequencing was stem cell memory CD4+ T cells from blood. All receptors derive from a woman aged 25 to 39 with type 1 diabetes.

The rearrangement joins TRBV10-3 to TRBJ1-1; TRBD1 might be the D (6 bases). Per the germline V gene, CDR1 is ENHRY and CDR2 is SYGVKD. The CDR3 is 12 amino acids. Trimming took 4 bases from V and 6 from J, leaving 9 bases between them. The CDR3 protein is CAISAGVAEAFF. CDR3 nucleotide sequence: TGTGCCATCAGTGCAGGGGTGGCTGAAGCTTTCTTT.

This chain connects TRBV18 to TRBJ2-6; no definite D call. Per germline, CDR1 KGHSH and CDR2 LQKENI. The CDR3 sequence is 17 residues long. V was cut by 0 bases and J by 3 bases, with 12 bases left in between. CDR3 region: CASSPPSGFGGANVLTF. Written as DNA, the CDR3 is TGTGCCAGCTCACCACCCTCCGGTTTTGGTGGGGCCAACGTCCTGACTTTC. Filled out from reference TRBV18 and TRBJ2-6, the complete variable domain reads NAGVMQNPRHLVRRRGQEARLRCSPMKGHSHVYWYRQLPEEGLKFMVYLQKENIIDESGMPKERFSAEFPKEGPSILRIQQVVRGDSAAYFCASSPPSGFGGANVLTFGAGSRLTVL.

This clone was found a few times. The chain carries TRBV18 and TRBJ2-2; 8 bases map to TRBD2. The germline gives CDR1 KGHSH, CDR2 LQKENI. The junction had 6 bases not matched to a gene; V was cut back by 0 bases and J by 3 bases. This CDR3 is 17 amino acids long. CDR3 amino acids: CASSPPTGLADTGELFF. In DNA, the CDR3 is TGTGCCAGCTCACCACCCACCGGACTAGCAGACACCGGGGAGCTGTTTTTT.

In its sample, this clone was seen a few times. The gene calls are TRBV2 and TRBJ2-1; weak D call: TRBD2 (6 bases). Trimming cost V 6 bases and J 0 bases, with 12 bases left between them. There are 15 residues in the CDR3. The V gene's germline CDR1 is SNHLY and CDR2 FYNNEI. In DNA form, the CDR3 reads TGTGCCAGCAGAGCGGGCAAGAGCTCCTACAATGAGCAGTTCTTC. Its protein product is CASRAGKSSYNEQFF.

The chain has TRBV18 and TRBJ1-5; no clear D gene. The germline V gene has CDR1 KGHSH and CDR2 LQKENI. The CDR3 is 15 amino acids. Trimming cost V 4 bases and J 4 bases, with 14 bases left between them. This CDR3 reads CASSRWAANNQPQHF. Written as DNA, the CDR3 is TGTGCCAGCTCACGCTGGGCAGCAAATAATCAGCCCCAGCATTTT.

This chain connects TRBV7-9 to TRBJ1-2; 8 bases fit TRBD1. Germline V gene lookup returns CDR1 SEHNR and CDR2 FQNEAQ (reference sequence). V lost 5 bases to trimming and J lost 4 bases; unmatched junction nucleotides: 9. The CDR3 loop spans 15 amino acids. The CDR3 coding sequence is TGTGCCAGCAGCGAAGGGACAGGAGCACGCTATGGCTACACCTTC. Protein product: CASSEGTGARYGYTF.

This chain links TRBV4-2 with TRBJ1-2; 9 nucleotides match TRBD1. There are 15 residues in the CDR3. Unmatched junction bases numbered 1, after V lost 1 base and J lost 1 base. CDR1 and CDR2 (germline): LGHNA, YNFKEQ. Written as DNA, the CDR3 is TGTGCCAGCAGCCAAGTGGGACAGGGTAACTATGGCTACACCTTC. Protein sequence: CASSQVGQGNYGYTF.

CDR3 sequence reads: CASSSGSPYEQYF. DNA for the CDR3: TGTGCCAGCTCATCGGGAAGCCCCTACGAGCAGTACTTC. The chain combines TRBV18 with TRBJ2-7; tentatively, D is TRBD2 (5 bases). V dropped 5 bases and J dropped 2 bases, with 10 bases sitting between them. This CDR3 spans 13 amino acids. Germline CDR1 and CDR2: KGHSH and LQKENI.

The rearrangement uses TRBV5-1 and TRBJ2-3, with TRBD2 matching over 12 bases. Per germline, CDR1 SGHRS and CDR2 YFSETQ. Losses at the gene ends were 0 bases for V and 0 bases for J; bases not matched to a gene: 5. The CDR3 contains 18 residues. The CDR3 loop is CASSLGLAGGISTDTQYF. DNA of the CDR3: TGCGCCAGCAGCTTGGGTCTAGCGGGAGGGATCAGCACAGATACGCAGTATTTT.

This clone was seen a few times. The CDR3 nucleotides are TGTGCCAGCAGCTTGGCCCAAGAGACCCAGTACTTC. Encoded protein: CASSLAQETQYF. This chain uses TRBV11-2 with TRBJ2-5; D not resolved. The CDR3 extends over 12 amino acids. V was pared by 3 bases and J by 1 base, with 3 bases between. CDR1 and CDR2 (germline): SGHAT, FQNNGV.

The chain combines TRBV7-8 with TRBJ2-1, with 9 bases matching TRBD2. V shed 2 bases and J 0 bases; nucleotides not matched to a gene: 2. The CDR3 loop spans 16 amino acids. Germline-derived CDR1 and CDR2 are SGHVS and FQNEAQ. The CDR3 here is CASSLLSGSSYNEQFF. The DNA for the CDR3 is TGTGCCAGCAGCTTACTTAGCGGGAGCTCCTACAATGAGCAGTTCTTC.

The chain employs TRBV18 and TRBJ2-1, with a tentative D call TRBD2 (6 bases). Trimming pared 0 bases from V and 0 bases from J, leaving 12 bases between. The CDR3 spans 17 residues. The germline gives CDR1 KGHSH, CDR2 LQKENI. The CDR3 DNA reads TGTGCCAGCTCACCACCTCTAGCGAAGAGCTCCTACAATGAGCAGTTCTTC. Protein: CASSPPLAKSSYNEQFF.

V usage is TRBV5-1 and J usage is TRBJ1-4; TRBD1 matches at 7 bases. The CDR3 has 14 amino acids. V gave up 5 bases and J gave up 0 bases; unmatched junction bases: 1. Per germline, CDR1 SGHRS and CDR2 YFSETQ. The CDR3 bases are TGCGCCAGCAGTGGGACAGCAACTAATGAAAAACTGTTTTTT. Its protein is CASSGTATNEKLFF.

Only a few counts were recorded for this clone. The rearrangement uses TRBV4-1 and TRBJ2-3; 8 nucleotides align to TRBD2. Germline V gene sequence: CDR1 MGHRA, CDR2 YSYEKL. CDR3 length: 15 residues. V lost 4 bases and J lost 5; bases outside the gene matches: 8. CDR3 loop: CASSPWTSREDTQYF. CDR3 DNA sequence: TGCGCCAGCAGCCCTTGGACTAGCCGTGAAGATACGCAGTATTTT.

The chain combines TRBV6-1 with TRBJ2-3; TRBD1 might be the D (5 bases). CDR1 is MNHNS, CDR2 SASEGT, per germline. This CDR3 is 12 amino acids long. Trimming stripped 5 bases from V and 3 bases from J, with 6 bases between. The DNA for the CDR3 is TGTGCCAGCAGTAGGGGTACAGATACGCAGTATTTT. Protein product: CASSRGTDTQYF.

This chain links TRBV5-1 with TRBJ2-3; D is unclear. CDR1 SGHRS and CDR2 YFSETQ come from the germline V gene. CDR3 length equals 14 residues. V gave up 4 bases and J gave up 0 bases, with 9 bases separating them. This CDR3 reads CASSVTSSTDTQYF. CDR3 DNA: TGCGCCAGCAGCGTTACATCCAGCACAGATACGCAGTATTTT.

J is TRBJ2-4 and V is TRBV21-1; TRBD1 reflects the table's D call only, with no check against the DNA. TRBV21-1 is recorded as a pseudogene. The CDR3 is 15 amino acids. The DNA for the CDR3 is TGTGCCAGCAGCATGGAAGACAACACGGAAAACATTCAGTACTTC. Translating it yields CASSMEDNTENIQYF.

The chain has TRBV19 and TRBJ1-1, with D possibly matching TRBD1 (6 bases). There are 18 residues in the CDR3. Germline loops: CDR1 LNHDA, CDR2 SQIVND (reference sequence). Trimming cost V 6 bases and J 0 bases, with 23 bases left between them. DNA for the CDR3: TGTGCCAGTAGGCTTTCCACCGGGACAATAGATATGAACACTGAAGCTTTCTTT. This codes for CASRLSTGTIDMNTEAFF.

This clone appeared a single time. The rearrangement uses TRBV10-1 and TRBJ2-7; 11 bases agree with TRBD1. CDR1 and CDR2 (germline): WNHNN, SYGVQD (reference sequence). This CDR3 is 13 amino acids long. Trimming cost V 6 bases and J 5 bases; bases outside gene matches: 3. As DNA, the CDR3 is TGCGCCAGCAGCGGACAGGGGGCAAACGAGCAGTACTTC. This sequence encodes CASSGQGANEQYF.